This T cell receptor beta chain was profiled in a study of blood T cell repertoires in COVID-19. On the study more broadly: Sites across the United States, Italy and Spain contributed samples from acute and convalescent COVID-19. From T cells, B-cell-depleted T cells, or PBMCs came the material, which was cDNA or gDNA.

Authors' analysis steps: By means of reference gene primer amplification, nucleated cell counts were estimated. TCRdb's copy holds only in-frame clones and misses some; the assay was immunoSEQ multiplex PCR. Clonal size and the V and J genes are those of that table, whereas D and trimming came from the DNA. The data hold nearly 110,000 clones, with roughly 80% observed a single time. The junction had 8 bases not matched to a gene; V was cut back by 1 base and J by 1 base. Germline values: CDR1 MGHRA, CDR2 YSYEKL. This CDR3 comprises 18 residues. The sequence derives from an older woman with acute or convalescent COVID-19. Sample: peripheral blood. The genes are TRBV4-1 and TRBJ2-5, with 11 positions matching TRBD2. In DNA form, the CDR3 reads TGCGCCAGCAGCCAAGTCCTCGCTAGCGGGGGGACCCAAGAGACCCAGTACTTC. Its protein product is CASSQVLASGGTQETQYF.